This T cell receptor (beta chain) is drawn from a study of tumor-infiltrating lymphocytes in localized non-small cell lung cancer. Whole-study context: From each patient, both tumor and uninvolved lung, non-adjacent to tumor, were sampled.

Sequencing was performed with immunoSEQ multiplex PCR; in TCRdb, only in-frame clones are kept and a portion is missing. The table records some 12,000 clones, about 78% of them present only once. Study-level results: Only some patients had TCR sequencing, depending on available tissue. Immunotypes IM1 and IM2 had similar TCR-derived T-cell fractions.

The germline CDR1 and CDR2 sequences are LGHNA and YSLEER. There are 18 residues in the CDR3. Trimming cost V 0 bases and J 4 bases, with 19 bases left between them. Points on this clone: The antigen remains undetermined.

This clonotype originated in a human donor with non-small cell lung cancer. The material sequenced was lung tumor tissue. The chain combines TRBV4-3 with TRBJ2-1; D is undetermined. CDR3 loop: CASSQDSPGLLGYNEQFF. CDR3 nucleotide sequence: TGCGCCAGCAGCCAAGATAGCCCCGGGCTCCTGGGGTACAATGAGCAGTTCTTC.